This is a list of T cell receptor beta chains from one sample in a study of a mutant IDH1 vaccine in newly diagnosed glioma. These receptors are not linked to any known antigen. TCRdb keeps only in-frame clones here, not all; method: immunoSEQ multiplex PCR. The table shows approximately 21,000 clones, with more than 70% occurring only once. The sequences come from PBMCs, collected from a glioma patient whose treatment included an IDH1 peptide vaccine. These receptors originate from a man in his forties with glioma. Both conserved end residues are part of each CDR3. Each record gives: J gene, D gene, V gene, clone size, CDR3 DNA, CDR3 protein. D genes are given only for firm matches. Some rows have no size entry. The others give once, few or many, or a class for an expanded clone.

J: TRBJ1-2; D: -; V: TRBV9; size: few; DNA: TGTGCCAGCTTCTTATCGGCCTATGGCTACACCTTC; CDR3: CASFLSAYGYTF
J: TRBJ2-3; D: -; V: TRBV14; size: -; DNA: TGTGCCAGCAGAGGGGTGGGCCACGCCAGCACAGATACGCAGTATTTT; CDR3: CASRGVGHASTDTQYF
J: TRBJ2-1; D: -; V: TRBV7-6; size: -; DNA: TGTGCCAGCCTAACAGCGGGGGACAGCCCATACAATGAGCAGTTCTTC; CDR3: CASLTAGDSPYNEQFF
J: TRBJ2-3; D: -; V: TRBV4-1; size: few; DNA: TGCGCCAGCAGCCAAGATACCGAACAGGCCTCCACAGATACGCAGTATTTT; CDR3: CASSQDTEQASTDTQYF
J: TRBJ2-7; D: TRBD2; V: TRBV27; size: few; DNA: TGTGCCAGCAGTCCCTGGACTAGCGATTACGAGCAGTACTTC; CDR3: CASSPWTSDYEQYF
J: TRBJ2-2; D: TRBD2; V: TRBV10-3; size: -; DNA: TGTGCCATCAGTGAGTCGGTTAGCGGGAACAGAAGGAACACCGGGGAGCTGTTTTTT; CDR3: CAISESVSGNRRNTGELFF
J: TRBJ1-1; D: -; V: TRBV7-9; size: -; DNA: TGTGCCATTATTGAAGCTTTCTTT; CDR3: CAIIEAFF
J: TRBJ2-3; D: -; V: TRBV5-4; size: -; DNA: TGTGCCAGCAGCTTGCGACCAACCCTCACAGATACGCAGTATTTT; CDR3: CASSLRPTLTDTQYF
J: TRBJ2-1; D: TRBD2; V: TRBV11-3; size: -; DNA: TGTGCCAGCAGCTCCGGACTAGCCTACAATGAGCAGTTCTTC; CDR3: CASSSGLAYNEQFF
J: TRBJ2-2; D: TRBD2; V: TRBV19; size: -; DNA: TGTGCCAGTAGTATGGGGGGGATGCCCGGGGAGCTGTTTTTT; CDR3: CASSMGGMPGELFF
J: TRBJ2-2; D: -; V: TRBV7-2; size: -; DNA: TGTGCCAGCAGCTTACCCGGGGAGCTGTTTTTT; CDR3: CASSLPGELFF
J: TRBJ2-2; D: -; V: TRBV6-6; size: few; DNA: TGTGCCAGCAGATCGAACCTGCAGAACACCGGGGAGCTGTTTTTT; CDR3: CASRSNLQNTGELFF
J: TRBJ1-5; D: -; V: TRBV6-5; size: -; DNA: TGTGCCAACAAAGTGGTGCCCCAGCATTTT; CDR3: CANKVVPQHF
J: TRBJ2-7; D: TRBD2; V: TRBV7-2; size: -; DNA: TGTGCCAGCAGCTTAGAGGTAGCGGGTAGCTACGAGCAGTACTTC; CDR3: CASSLEVAGSYEQYF
J: TRBJ1-1; D: TRBD1; V: TRBV7-3; size: -; DNA: TGTGCCAGCAGCTTAACCGGACAGGGTGGGACTGAAGCTTTCTTT; CDR3: CASSLTGQGGTEAFF
J: TRBJ2-5; D: TRBD2; V: TRBV4-2; size: -; DNA: TGTGCCAGCAGCGCTCGGCGGGGGGAAGAGACCCAGTACTTC; CDR3: CASSARRGEETQYF
J: TRBJ2-2; D: -; V: TRBV4-1; size: -; DNA: TGCGCCAGCAGCGACAGGCCGAACACCGGGGAGCTGTTTTTT; CDR3: CASSDRPNTGELFF